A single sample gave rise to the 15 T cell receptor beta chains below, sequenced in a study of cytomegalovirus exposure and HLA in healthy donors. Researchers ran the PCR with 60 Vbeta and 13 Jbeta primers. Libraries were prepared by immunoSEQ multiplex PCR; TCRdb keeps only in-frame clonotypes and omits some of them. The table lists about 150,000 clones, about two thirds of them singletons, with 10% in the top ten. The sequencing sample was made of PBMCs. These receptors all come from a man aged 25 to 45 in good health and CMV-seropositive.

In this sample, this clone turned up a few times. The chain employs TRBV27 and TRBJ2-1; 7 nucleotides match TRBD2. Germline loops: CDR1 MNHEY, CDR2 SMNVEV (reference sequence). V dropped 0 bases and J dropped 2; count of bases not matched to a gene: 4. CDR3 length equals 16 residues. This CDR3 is CASSLSPGRAYNEQFF. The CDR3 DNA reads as TGTGCCAGCAGTTTATCCCCTGGGAGGGCCTACAATGAGCAGTTCTTC.

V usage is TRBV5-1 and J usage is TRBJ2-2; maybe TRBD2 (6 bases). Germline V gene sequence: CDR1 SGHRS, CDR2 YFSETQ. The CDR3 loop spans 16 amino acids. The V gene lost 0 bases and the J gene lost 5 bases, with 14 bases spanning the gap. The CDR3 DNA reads TGCGCCAGCAGCTTGGCCTGGGCGGCGGGGACCGGGGAGCTGTTTTTT. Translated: CASSLAWAAGTGELFF.

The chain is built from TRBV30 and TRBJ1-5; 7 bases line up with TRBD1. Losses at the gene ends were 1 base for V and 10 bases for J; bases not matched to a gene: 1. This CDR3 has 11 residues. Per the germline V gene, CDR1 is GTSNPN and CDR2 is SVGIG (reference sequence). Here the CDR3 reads CAWSGQGPQHF. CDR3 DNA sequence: TGTGCCTGGAGTGGACAGGGCCCCCAGCATTTT.

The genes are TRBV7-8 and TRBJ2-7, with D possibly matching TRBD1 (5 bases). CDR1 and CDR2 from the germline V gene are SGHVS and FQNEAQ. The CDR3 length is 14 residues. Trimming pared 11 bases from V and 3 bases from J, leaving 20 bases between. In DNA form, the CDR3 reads TGTGCCGGAACTTCAGGGTATGGGAACTACGAGCAGTACTTC. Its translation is CAGTSGYGNYEQYF.

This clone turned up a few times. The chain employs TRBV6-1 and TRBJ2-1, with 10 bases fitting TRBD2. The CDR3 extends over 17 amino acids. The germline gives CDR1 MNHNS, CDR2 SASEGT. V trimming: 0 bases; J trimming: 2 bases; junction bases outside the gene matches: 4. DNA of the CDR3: TGTGCCAGCAGTGAAGCGGTAACTAGCGGGGCCTACAATGAGCAGTTCTTC. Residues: CASSEAVTSGAYNEQFF.

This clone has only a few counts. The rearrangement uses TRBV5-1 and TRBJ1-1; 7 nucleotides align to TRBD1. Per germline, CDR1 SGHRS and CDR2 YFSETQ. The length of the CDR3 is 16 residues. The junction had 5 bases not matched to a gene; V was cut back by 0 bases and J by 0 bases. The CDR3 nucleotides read TGCGCCAGCAGCTTGGAGGGGGCGTCCATGAACACTGAAGCTTTCTTT. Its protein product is CASSLEGASMNTEAFF.

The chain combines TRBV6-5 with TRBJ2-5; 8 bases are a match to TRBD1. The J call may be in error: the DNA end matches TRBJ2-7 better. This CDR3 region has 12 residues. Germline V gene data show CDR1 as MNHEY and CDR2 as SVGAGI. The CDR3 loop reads CASSSGGGEQYF. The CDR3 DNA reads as TGTGCCAGCAGTTCAGGGGGCGGCGAGCAGTACTTC.

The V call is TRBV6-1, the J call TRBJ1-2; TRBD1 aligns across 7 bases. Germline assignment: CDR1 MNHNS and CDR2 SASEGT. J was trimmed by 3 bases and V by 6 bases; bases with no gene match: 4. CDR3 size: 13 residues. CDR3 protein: CASSHDRDYGYTF. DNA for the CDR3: TGTGCCAGCAGCCACGACAGGGACTATGGCTACACCTTC.

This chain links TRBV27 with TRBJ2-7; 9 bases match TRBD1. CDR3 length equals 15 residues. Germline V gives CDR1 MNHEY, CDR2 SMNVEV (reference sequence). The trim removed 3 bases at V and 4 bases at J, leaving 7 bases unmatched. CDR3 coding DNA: TGTGCCAGCAGTTTTGGGGGGACAGGGACTTACGAGCAGTACTTC. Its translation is CASSFGGTGTYEQYF.

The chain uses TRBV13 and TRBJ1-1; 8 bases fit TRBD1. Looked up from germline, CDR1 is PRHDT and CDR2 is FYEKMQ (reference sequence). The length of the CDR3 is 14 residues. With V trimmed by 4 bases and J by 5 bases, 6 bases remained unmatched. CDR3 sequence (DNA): TGTGCCAGCAGCTCCTCAGGGGGCAAGACTGAAGCTTTCTTT. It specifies CASSSSGGKTEAFF. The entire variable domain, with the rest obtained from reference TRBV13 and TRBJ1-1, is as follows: AAGVIQSPRHLIKEKRETATLKCYPIPRHDTVYWYQQGPGQDPQFLISFYEKMQSDKGSIPDRFSAQQFSDYHSELNMSSLELGDSALYFCASSSSGGKTEAFFGQGTRLTVV.

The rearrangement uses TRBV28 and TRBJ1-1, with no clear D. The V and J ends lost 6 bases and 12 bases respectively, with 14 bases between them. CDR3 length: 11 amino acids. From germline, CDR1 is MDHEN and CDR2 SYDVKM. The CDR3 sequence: CASSHTPQTFF. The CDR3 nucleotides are TGTGCCAGCAGCCACACCCCTCAGACTTTCTTT.

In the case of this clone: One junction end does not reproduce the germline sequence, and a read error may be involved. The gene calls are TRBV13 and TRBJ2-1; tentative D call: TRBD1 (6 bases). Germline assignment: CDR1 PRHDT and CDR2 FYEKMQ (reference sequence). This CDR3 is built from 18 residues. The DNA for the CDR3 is TGTGCCAACAGCTTGAGGTTTCAGGTGGGGGCGGCCTACAATGAGCAGTTCTTC. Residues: CANSLRFQVGAAYNEQFF.

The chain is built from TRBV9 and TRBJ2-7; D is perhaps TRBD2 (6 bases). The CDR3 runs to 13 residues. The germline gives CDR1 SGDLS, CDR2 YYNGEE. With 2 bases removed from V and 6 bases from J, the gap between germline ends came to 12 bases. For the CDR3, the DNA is TGTGCCAGCAGCGTCCGACTAGTCGGCGAGCAGTACTTC. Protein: CASSVRLVGEQYF.

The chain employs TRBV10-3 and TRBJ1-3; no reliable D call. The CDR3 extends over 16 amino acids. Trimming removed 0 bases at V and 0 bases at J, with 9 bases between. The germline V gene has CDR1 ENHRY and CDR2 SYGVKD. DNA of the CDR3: TGTGCCATCAGTGAGTCGTTTAGCAGCTCTGGAAACACCATATATTTT. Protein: CAISESFSSSGNTIYF.

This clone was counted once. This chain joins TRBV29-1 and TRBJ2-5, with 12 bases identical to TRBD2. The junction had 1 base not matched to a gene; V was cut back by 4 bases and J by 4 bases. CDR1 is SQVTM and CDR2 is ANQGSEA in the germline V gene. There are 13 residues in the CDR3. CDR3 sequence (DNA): TGCAGCGTTGGACTAGCGGGAGCAGAGACCCAGTACTTC. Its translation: CSVGLAGAETQYF.